The 3 T cell receptor beta chains reported below all come from one sample, sequenced in a study of blood T cell repertoires in COVID-19 (dated by TCRdb to 2020 to 2021). Receptor amplification or capture employed the immunoSEQ multiplex PCR assay. Entries here come from immuneACCESS through TCRdb and include only in-frame sequences with V and J called. Some clones fail to appear in such tables; in the studies checked, an unresolved V gene covers under half of the shortfall, and the cause of the remainder is unknown. The sample profile shows around 190,000 clones; over 80% of them were found once. The leading ten clones occupy roughly 3.2% of the sample. The source material was PBMCs or T cells enriched from blood (not recorded which). The receptor set was obtained from a woman in her thirties who had been exposed to COVID-19.

The chain uses TRBV20-1 and TRBJ2-1; D is unclear. The V gene lost 3 bases and the J gene lost 9 bases, with 9 bases spanning the gap. The CDR3 has 11 amino acids. Germline assignment: CDR1 DFQATT and CDR2 SNEGSKA (reference sequence). In DNA, the CDR3 is TGCAGTGCTAGGCGGCCAAGTGAGCAGTTCTTC. It specifies CSARRPSEQFF.

This sequence joins TRBV19 and TRBJ2-5; no reliable D call. The germline V gene has CDR1 LNHDA and CDR2 SQIVND (reference sequence). The CDR3 has 17 residues. The V end was cut by 5 bases, the J end by 4 bases, with 23 bases between. The CDR3 loop is CASSPSGLLRLLETQYF. The CDR3 nucleotides are TGTGCCAGTAGTCCTTCAGGTCTACTCCGCCTTTTAGAGACCCAGTACTTC.

The rearrangement uses TRBV4-3 and TRBJ2-7; TRBD1 is a possible D gene (5 bases). Trimming took 4 bases from V and 2 from J, leaving 18 bases between them. The V gene's germline CDR1 is LGHNA and CDR2 YSLEER. The CDR3 is made up of 16 amino acids. Written as DNA, the CDR3 is TGCGCCAGCAGCCGAGTCAACCAGACAGTCACCTACGAGCAGTACTTC. Translating gives CASSRVNQTVTYEQYF.